This T cell receptor beta chain was observed in a study of beta chain features in type 1 diabetes (dated by TCRdb to 2017 to 2018). Study-wide context: Mean age, gender distribution, total cell number and subset yield were not different between patients and healthy donors. A total of roughly 100 million sorted cells were examined across all samples, and RNA yield correlated strongly with the number of cells per subset. The study compared the TCRB repertoires of sorted circulating CD4+ T cell subsets in recently diagnosed type 1 diabetes patients with those in matched healthy donors. Naive and central memory subsets were obtained from all 30 or so donors, but regulatory and stem cell-like memory subsets were isolated from only 8 patients and roughly 8 healthy donors. The investigation overall reported the following: Because the HLA sub-analyses included only small numbers of individuals, any influence of HLA type on TCRB rearrangement was left unresolved. The naive, central memory and regulatory TCRB repertoires appeared to resemble one another more closely among patients than among healthy donors. A moderate but significant shortening of TCRB CDR3 length was observed in type 1 diabetes patients in all four CD4+ subsets. Shorter templates might have been favored by PCR, but patient and control samples were amplified and corrected together, so both groups would have been affected equally by any skew. At VDJ recombination sites, type 1 diabetes patients had fewer insertions and more deleted nucleotides, which implies abnormalities in thymic rearrangement. Sequencing cDNA rather than genomic DNA could over-represent highly expressing activated cells, although activation and CD3 levels did not differ between groups.

The entire amount of isolated RNA was reverse transcribed using the High Capacity cDNA Reverse Transcription Kit, so the sequenced TCRB transcripts were expressed ones. Naive, central memory and regulatory T cell samples underwent deep immunoSEQ sequencing, averaging around 3.6 million total reads per sample. After sorted cells were lysed in RLT buffer, RNA was extracted with DNase-treated RNeasy Micro or Mini kits, with the choice depending on cell number. Each cell subset was processed on its own to prevent cross-contamination, while patient and healthy donor samples were processed together. The immunoSEQ multiplex PCR was used to amplify TCRB sequences from cDNA, yielding 87-bp fragments that span the CDR3 region. The amplicons were sequenced using the Illumina HiSeq platform. On the authors' methods: PCR bias was corrected computationally using synthetic template baselines, and reads within Hamming distance 2 were collapsed, with unmergeable singletons discarded. Reads were aligned against IMGT to assign V, D and J genes, CDR3 length and insertions or deletions at six rearrangement sites. Within each subset, clonotype counts were normalized to sorted cell number, after which true diversity and Gini coefficients were computed with the tcR R package. The overlap coefficient, calculated on TCRB nucleotide sequences, was used to measure repertoire sharing. TCRdb carries this immuneACCESS record with in-frame sequences only. Its versions omit some clonotypes, under half of them owing to an unresolved V gene in the studies checked, with the rest unexplained. V, J and clone size are those of that table, while D and trimming were read from the DNA. The sample has 28,000 or so clones on record, less than 70% of them singletons. Of the sample, around 2.5% is held by the ten largest clones.

The germline ends are 10 bases apart after V is trimmed by 6 bases and J by 4 bases. CDR1 SGHRS and CDR2 YFSETQ were looked up in the germline V gene. The CDR3 holds 12 amino acids from the cysteine to the phenylalanine. Here the CDR3 DNA is all that survives: 36 bases in frame from base 1. Each donor gave one peripheral blood draw, averaging around 0.11 L, which was collected into heparinised tubes. Using a panel that included CD45RO, CCR7, CD25, CD127, CD95 and CD27, naive, central memory, regulatory and stem cell-like memory CD4+ T cells were sorted on a BD FACSAria II. A purity above 95% was achieved for all sorted populations. PBMCs were isolated immediately by Lymphoprep density gradient centrifugation and stained directly without culture. So that batch effects would be minimized, each experiment stained and sorted samples in pairs, pairing one healthy donor with one patient. This clone was detected only a few times. The target of this receptor is not known. Within one base of it there is no much larger clone, and no base qualities were kept.

Sequencing input: Tregs from blood. The cell subset or site label of this sample denotes: regulatory CD4+ T cells. The chain couples TRBV5-1 to TRBJ1-2, with TRBD1 tentatively as D gene (5 bases match). The receptor comes from a woman aged 30 to 39 with type 1 diabetes. The base sequence is TGCGCCAGCACGGAAGGGGCCTATGGCTACACCTTC. Its protein is CASTEGAYGYTF.